Following are 9 T cell receptor beta chains from one sample sequenced in a study of Graves' ophthalmopathy and Graves' hyperthyroidism. Amplified material comprised TCR beta CDR3 regions derived from RNA transcripts. HTBI primers served in a first-round RT-PCR, which a second-round multiplex PCR followed. TCRdb analysed the multiplex PCR reads with MiXCR anew, one entry per CDR3 protein. The sample yields about 220,000 distinct CDR3 sequences, 20% to 25% seen once. Sample: peripheral blood. The receptor source for this set is a woman aged 45-65 years with Graves' ophthalmopathy.

J is TRBJ1-2 and V is TRBV7-2; D remains ambiguous. The germline CDR1 and CDR2 sequences are SGHTA and FQGNSA. Trimming cost V 3 bases and J 7 bases, with 9 bases left between them. This CDR3 comprises 12 residues. The CDR3 coding sequence is TGTGCCAGCAGCTTCAATCGAGTTGGCTACACCTTC. Encoded protein: CASSFNRVGYTF.

This clonotype was detected ten times or more. This chain connects TRBV24-1 to TRBJ2-2; the match to TRBD1 covers 9 bases. This CDR3 contains 17 residues. Per the germline V gene, CDR1 is KGHDR and CDR2 is SFDVKD. Losses at the gene ends were 4 bases for V and 0 bases for J; bases not matched to a gene: 5. The CDR3, as DNA: TGTGCCACCAGTGACCCACAGGGGGCTGCGAACACCGGGGAGCTGTTTTTT. Its translation: CATSDPQGAANTGELFF.

The V call is TRBV24-1, the J call TRBJ1-2; no firm D call. The CDR3 has 12 residues. The germline V and J ends were trimmed by 6 bases and 4 bases, with 8 bases remaining between them. Germline V gene lookup returns CDR1 KGHDR and CDR2 SFDVKD. The CDR3 nucleotides read TGTGCCACCAGTTCTGGGAGCTATGGCTACACCTTC. As protein: CATSSGSYGYTF.

This clonotype appeared many times. V gene TRBV27 combines with J gene TRBJ1-5, with a weak D call TRBD1 (5 bases). V lost 7 bases and J lost 7, with 17 bases in between. This CDR3 region has 14 residues. Germline CDR1 reads MNHEY; CDR2 reads SMNVEV (reference sequence). DNA of the CDR3: TGTGCCAGCACCCCGGTGCAGGGCTTGCAGCCCCAGCATTTT. It codes for CASTPVQGLQPQHF.

This clonotype occurred many times. The V call is TRBV20-1, the J call TRBJ1-1; no definite D call. Germline CDR1 DFQATT, CDR2 SNEGSKA (reference sequence). This CDR3 has 17 amino acids. Trimming removed 3 bases from V and 2 bases from J, with 22 bases in between. The CDR3 protein is CSASVSGIRKRNTEAFF. For the CDR3, the DNA is TGCAGTGCTAGCGTTTCTGGGATAAGGAAGAGAAACACTGAAGCTTTCTTT.

This clonotype was counted only a few times. Given a much more abundant clone one base away, this may be a read error. As the CDR3 is not closed by the conserved phenylalanine or tryptophan, this likely results from a read error. The rearrangement uses TRBV20-1 and TRBJ1-5; perhaps TRBD1 as D (5 bases). Germline CDR1 is DFQATT and CDR2 is SNEGSKA (reference sequence). The ends were cut back, 6 bases at V and 3 bases at J, with 12 bases in the middle. The CDR3 runs to 13 residues. The CDR3 coding sequence is TGCAGTGCAACCGGGACGGTCAATCAGCCCCAGCATCTT. Translating it yields CSATGTVNQPQHL.

This rearrangement joins TRBV28 to TRBJ1-1; 9 bases align to TRBD1. CDR3 size: 16 residues. The ends lost 6 bases at V and 1 base at J; junction bases unmatched: 9. Germline CDR1 is MDHEN and CDR2 is SYDVKM. In nucleotides, the CDR3 is TGTGCCAGCAGCGGGGACAGGGCTAATGGGAACACTGAAGCTTTCTTT. Residues: CASSGDRANGNTEAFF.

This clonotype appeared a few times. The chain joins TRBV11-2 to TRBJ2-7; D tentatively fits TRBD1 or TRBD2 (5 bases each). Trimming took off 4 bases at V and 2 bases at J, with 21 bases between the two ends. The CDR3 extends over 17 amino acids. The germline gives CDR1 SGHAT, CDR2 FQNNGV. CDR3 in amino acids: CASSSAGVRDGAYEQYF. For the CDR3, the DNA is TGTGCCAGCAGCTCCGCCGGGGTCCGGGACGGGGCCTACGAGCAGTACTTC.

Only one count was recorded for this clonotype. The V call is TRBV6-2 or TRBV6-3, the J call TRBJ2-5; D perhaps matches TRBD2 (6 bases). Germline V gene sequence: CDR1 MNHEY, CDR2 SVGEGT. Trimming pared 8 bases from V and 1 base from J, leaving 14 bases between. The CDR3 totals 14 residues. The DNA of the CDR3 is TGTGCCAGCGATGGGAGGACGGCCCAAGAGACCCAGTACTTC. Translating gives CASDGRTAQETQYF.